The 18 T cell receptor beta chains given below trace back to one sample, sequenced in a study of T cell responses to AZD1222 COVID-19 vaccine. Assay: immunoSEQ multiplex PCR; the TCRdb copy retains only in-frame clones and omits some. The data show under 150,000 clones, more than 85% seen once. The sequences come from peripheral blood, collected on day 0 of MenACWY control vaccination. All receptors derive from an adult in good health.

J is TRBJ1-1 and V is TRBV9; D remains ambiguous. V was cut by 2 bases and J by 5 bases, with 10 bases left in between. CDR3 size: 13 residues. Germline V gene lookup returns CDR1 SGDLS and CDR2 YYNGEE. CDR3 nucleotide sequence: TGTGCCAGCAGCGTCTCTTACCGTACTGAAGCTTTCTTT. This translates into CASSVSYRTEAFF.

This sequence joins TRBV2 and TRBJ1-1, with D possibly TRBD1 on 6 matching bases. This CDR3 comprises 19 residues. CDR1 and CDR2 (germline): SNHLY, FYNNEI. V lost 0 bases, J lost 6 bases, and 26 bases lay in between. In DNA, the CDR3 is TGTGCCAGCAGTGAAGCGATGAGGGCTTCGTGGGGGCGGGGCGCTGAAGCTTTCTTT. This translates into CASSEAMRASWGRGAEAFF.

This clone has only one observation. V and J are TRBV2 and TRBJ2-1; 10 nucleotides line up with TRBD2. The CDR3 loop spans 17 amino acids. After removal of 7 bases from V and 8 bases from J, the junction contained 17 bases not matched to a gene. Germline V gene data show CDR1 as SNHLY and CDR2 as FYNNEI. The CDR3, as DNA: TGTGCCAGCACCCCGGGCCTGAGGAGGCTAGCGGGGGATGAGCAGTTCTTC. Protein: CASTPGLRRLAGDEQFF.

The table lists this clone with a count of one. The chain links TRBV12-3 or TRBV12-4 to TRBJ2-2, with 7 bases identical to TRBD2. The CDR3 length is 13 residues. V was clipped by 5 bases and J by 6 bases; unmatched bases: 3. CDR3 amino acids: CASSIGLAGELFF. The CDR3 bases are TGTGCCAGCAGTATAGGACTAGCCGGGGAGCTGTTTTTT.

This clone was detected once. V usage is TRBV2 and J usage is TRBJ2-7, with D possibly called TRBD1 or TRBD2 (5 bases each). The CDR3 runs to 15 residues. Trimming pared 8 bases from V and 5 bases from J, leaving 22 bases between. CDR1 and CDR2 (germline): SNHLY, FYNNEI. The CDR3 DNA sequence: TGTGCCAGCCAGATGGCCGGGACCGCCAATGACGAGCAGTACTTC. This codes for CASQMAGTANDEQYF.

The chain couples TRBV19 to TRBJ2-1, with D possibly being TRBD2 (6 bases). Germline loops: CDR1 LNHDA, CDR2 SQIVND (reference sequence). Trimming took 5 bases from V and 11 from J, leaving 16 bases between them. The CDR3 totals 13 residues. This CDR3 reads CASSARLETKQFF. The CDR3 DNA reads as TGTGCCAGTAGTGCCCGACTAGAGACTAAGCAGTTCTTC.

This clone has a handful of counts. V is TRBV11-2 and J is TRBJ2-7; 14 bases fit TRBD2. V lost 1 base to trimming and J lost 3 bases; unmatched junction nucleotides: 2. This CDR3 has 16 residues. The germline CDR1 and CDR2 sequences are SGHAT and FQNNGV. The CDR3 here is CASSLVGTSGSYEQYF. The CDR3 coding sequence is TGTGCCAGCAGCTTAGTGGGGACTAGCGGGAGCTACGAGCAGTACTTC.

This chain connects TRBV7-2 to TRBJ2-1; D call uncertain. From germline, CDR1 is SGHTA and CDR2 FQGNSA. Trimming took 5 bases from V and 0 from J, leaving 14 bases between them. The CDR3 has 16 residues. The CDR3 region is CASSPAQISSYNEQFF. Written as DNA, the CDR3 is TGTGCCAGCAGCCCCGCCCAGATAAGCTCCTACAATGAGCAGTTCTTC.

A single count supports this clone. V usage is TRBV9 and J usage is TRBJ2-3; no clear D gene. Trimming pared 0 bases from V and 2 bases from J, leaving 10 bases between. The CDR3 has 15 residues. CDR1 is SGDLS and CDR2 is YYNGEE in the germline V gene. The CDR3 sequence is CASSVGSLPTDTQYF. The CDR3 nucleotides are TGTGCCAGCAGCGTAGGAAGCTTACCCACAGATACGCAGTATTTT.

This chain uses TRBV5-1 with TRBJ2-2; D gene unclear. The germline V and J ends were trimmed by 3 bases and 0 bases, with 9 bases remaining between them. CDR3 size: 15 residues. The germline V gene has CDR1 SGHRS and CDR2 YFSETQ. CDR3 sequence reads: CASSWQTSNTGELFF. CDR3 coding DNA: TGCGCCAGCAGCTGGCAGACTTCGAACACCGGGGAGCTGTTTTTT.

CDR3 loop: CASSPGQGYYGYTF. The CDR3, as DNA: TGTGCCAGTAGTCCCGGACAGGGGTACTATGGCTACACCTTC. V usage is TRBV19 and J usage is TRBJ1-2; TRBD1 agrees at 9 bases. The CDR3 length is 14 residues. Germline V gene data show CDR1 as LNHDA and CDR2 as SQIVND (reference sequence). V lost 5 bases, J lost 3 bases, and 4 bases stayed unmatched.

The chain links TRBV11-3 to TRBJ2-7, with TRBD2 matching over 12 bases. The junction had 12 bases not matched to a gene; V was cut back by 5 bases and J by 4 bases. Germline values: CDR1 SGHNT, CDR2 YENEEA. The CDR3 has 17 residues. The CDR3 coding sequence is TGTGCCAGCAGCACCGAAAAGACTAGCGGGAGCAGGTACGAGCAGTACTTC. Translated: CASSTEKTSGSRYEQYF.

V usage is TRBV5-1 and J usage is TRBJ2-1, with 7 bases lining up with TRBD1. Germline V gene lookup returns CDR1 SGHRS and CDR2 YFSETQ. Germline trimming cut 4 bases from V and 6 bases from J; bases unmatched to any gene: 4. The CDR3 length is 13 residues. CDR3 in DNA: TGCGCCAGCAGCAGGGGACAGTTCAATGAGCAGTTCTTC. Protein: CASSRGQFNEQFF.

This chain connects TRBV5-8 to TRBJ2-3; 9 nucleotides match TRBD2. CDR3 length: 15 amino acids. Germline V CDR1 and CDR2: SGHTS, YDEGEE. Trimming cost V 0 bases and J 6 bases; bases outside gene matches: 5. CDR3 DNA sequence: TGTGCCAGCAGCTTGGGCGGGAGGGCCTCCGATACGCAGTATTTT. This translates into CASSLGGRASDTQYF. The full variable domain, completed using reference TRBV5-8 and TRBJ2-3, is EAGVTQSPTHLIKTRGQQATLRCSPISGHTSVYWYQQALGLGLQFLLWYDEGEERNRGNFPPRFSGRQFPNYSSELNVNALELEDSALYLCASSLGGRASDTQYFGPGTRLTVL.

This CDR3 is CASSPGGATYNEQFF. CDR3 nucleotides: TGTGCCAGCAGCCCGGGGGGGGCGACCTACAATGAGCAGTTCTTC. The rearrangement joins TRBV11-3 to TRBJ2-1; 8 nucleotides line up with TRBD2. The CDR3 extends over 15 amino acids. V lost 5 bases and J lost 2; bases outside the gene matches: 5. Germline-derived CDR1 and CDR2 are SGHNT and YENEEA.

In DNA form, the CDR3 reads TGTGCCAGCAGTGACAGGGCATGGAACACCATATATTTT. Translation: CASSDRAWNTIYF. This rearrangement joins TRBV7-2 to TRBJ1-3; 7 nucleotides match TRBD1. V gave up 6 bases and J gave up 7 bases; unmatched junction bases: 6. The germline CDR1 and CDR2 sequences are SGHTA and FQGNSA. This CDR3 is 13 amino acids long.

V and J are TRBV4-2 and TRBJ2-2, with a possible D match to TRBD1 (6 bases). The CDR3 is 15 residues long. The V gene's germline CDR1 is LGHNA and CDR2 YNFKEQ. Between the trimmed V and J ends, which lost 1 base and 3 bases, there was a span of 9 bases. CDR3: CASSQVEGDTGELFF. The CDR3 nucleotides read TGTGCCAGCAGCCAAGTAGAGGGGGACACCGGGGAGCTGTTTTTT.

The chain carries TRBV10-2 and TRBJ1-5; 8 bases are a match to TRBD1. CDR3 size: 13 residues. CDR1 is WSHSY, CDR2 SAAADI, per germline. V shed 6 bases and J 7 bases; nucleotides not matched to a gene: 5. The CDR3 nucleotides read TGCGCCAGCAGCCCCGGACAGGGCCAGCCCCAGCATTTT. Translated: CASSPGQGQPQHF.